The TCR beta chain described here comes from a study of T-cell reconstitution after alpha-beta-depleted transplantation in children. At least ten counts were recorded for this clonotype. With 5 bases removed from V and 1 base from J, the gap between germline ends came to 17 bases. The CDR3 has 16 amino acids. Unique molecular identifiers were incorporated when the TCRbeta library was constructed. MiXCR was run by TCRdb on the PCR reads, yielding one entry per CDR3 protein. This sample has 640,000 or so distinct CDR3 sequences, with around 16% found just once. This receptor was taken from a human donor who donated a stem cell graft to a child with acute myeloid leukemia. This rearrangement joins TRBV12-3 or TRBV12-4 to TRBJ2-5; perhaps TRBD2 as D (6 bases). The material sequenced was PBMCs from the stem cell graft donor, taken from the stem cell graft. The DNA of the CDR3 is TGTGCCAGCAGTGATCCGCGGGTTAGCGGCCAAGAGACCCAGTACTTC. Translation gives CASSDPRVSGQETQYF.